This TCR beta chain was captured by sequencing in a study of cytomegalovirus exposure and HLA in healthy donors. Deletions cut 5 bases from V and 8 bases from J, with 24 bases between. Germline-derived CDR1 and CDR2 are MGHDK and SYGVNS. The CDR3 runs to 16 residues. The repertoire was sequenced with immunoSEQ multiplex PCR; TCRdb's copy has only in-frame clones and lacks some. This sample has a few hundred thousand clones, with about nine tenths found just once. Sequencing used PBMCs. The source of this sequence is a woman aged 18-29 years in good health and CMV-seronegative. This chain links TRBV25-1 with TRBJ1-2; D is perhaps TRBD1 (6 bases). CDR3 residues: CASSHQGQDSPGGYTF. CDR3 bases: TGTGCCAGCAGTCATCAAGGGCAGGACAGCCCCGGCGGCTACACCTTC.